This T cell receptor (beta chain) was recorded in a study of cytomegalovirus exposure and HLA in healthy donors. Concerning this clone itself: Its antigen remains unknown.

Germline CDR1 reads SGHRS; CDR2 reads YFSETQ. V gave up 0 bases and J gave up 4 bases, with 11 bases separating them. The CDR3 covers 15 residues. PCR involved 60 Vbeta and 13 Jbeta primers. The protocol was immunoSEQ multiplex PCR, while the TCRdb copy is restricted to in-frame clones and leaves out a portion. The specimen's table records 50,000 to 60,000 clones. Study results and limitations: Analyses of presence and absence presupposed an approximately uniform sequencing depth across donors. Some V segments could not be told apart, so they were left out, TRBV6-2 and TRBV6-3 among them.

The source material was PBMCs. V is TRBV5-1 and J is TRBJ1-5; D perhaps matches TRBD1 (5 bases). This receptor was taken from a woman in her forties or fifties in good health and CMV-seropositive. This CDR3 is CASSLGVQGNQPQHF. As DNA, the CDR3 is TGCGCCAGCAGCTTGGGTGTCCAGGGAAATCAGCCCCAGCATTTT.